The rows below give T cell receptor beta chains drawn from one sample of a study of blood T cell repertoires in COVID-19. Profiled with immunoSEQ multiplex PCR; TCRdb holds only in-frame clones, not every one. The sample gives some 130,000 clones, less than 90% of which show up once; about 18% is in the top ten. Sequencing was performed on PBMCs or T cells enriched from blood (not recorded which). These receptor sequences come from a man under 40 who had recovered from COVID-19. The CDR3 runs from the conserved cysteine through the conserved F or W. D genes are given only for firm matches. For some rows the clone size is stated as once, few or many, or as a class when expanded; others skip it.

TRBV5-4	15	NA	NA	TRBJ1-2	CASSFPQGSGNGYTF	TGTGCCAGCAGCTTTCCCCAGGGAAGTGGGAATGGCTACACCTTC
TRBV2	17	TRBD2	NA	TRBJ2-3	CASSEGVRGVQSDTQYF	TGTGCCAGCAGTGAGGGGGTGCGGGGGGTGCAATCAGATACGCAGTATTTT
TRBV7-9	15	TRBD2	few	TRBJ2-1	CASSPIAGAYNEQFF	TGTGCCAGCAGCCCCATAGCGGGTGCCTACAATGAGCAGTTCTTC
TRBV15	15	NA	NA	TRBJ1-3	CATSRGSGAGNTIYF	TGTGCCACCAGCAGGGGATCAGGGGCAGGAAACACCATATATTTT
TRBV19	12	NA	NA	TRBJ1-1	CATVTGSTEAFF	TGTGCCACCGTCACGGGGAGCACTGAAGCTTTCTTT
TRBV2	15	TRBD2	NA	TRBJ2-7	CASRLTSGNSYEQYF	TGTGCCAGCAGATTAACTAGCGGGAACTCCTACGAGCAGTACTTC
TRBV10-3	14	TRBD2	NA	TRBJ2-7	CAIRGTSTDYEQYF	TGTGCCATCAGAGGGACTAGCACTGACTACGAGCAGTACTTC
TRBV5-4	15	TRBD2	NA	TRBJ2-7	CASSSTSGSIYEQYF	TGTGCCAGCAGCTCCACTAGCGGGAGTATCTACGAGCAGTACTTC
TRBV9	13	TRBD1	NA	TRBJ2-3	CASSDVWTGAPFF	TGTGCCAGCAGCGACGTCTGGACAGGGGCACCGTTTTTT
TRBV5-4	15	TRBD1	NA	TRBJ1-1	CASSSRTGGFTEAFF	TGTGCCAGCAGCTCCCGGACAGGGGGCTTCACTGAAGCTTTCTTT
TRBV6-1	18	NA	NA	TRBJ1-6	CASSEARSESTRDSPLHF	TGTGCCAGCAGTGAAGCACGGTCGGAATCAACCAGGGATTCACCCCTCCACTTT
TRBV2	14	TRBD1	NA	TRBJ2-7	CASKEDRHSYEQYF	TGTGCCAGCAAGGAGGACAGGCATTCCTACGAGCAGTACTTC
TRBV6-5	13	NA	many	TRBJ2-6	CASSQSGANVLTF	TGTGCCAGCAGTCAATCTGGGGCCAACGTCCTGACTTTC
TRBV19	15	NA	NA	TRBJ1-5	CASSILGARGQPQHF	TGTGCCAGTAGTATACTGGGGGCGCGAGGTCAGCCCCAGCATTTT
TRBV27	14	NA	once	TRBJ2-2	CASRLVGQGGELFF	TGTGCCAGCCGCCTGGTGGGGCAGGGCGGGGAGCTGTTTTTT
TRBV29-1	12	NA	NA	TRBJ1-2	CSVDAGNYGYTF	TGCAGCGTTGATGCGGGGAACTATGGCTACACCTTC
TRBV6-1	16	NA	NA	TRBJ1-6	CASSEAQTDFNSPLHF	TGTGCCAGCAGTGAAGCGCAGACAGACTTTAATTCACCCCTCCACTTT
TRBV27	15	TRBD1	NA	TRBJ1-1	CASSRDRGLGTEAFF	TGTGCCAGCAGTAGGGACAGGGGGCTGGGCACTGAAGCTTTCTTT
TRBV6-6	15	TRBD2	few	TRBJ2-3	CATTPGTSGSYTQYF	TGTGCCACTACCCCCGGGACTAGCGGGAGCTATACGCAGTATTTT
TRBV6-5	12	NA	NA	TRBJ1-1	CASSLHSTEAFF	TGTGCCAGCAGCCTTCACAGCACTGAAGCTTTCTTT
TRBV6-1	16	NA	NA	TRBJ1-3	CASSEEEGGSGNTIYF	TGTGCCAGCAGTGAAGAGGAAGGGGGCTCTGGAAACACCATATATTTT
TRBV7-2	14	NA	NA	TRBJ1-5	CASSPFTGNQPQHF	TGTGCCAGCAGCCCATTCACAGGGAATCAGCCCCAGCATTTT
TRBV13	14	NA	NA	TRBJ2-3	CASSTWTDTDTQYF	TGTGCCAGCAGCACATGGACAGACACAGATACGCAGTATTTT
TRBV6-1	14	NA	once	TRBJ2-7	CASSELGTGYEQYF	TGTGCCAGCAGTGAGCTGGGTACGGGCTACGAGCAGTACTTC
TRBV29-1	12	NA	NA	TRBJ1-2	CSVAGVDYGYTF	TGCAGCGTTGCAGGGGTCGACTATGGCTACACCTTC
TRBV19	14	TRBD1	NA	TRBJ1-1	CASSWDRGRTEAFF	TGTGCCAGTAGTTGGGACAGGGGTAGGACTGAAGCTTTCTTT
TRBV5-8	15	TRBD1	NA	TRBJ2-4	CASNPGGSAKNIQYF	TGTGCCAGCAACCCAGGGGGCTCAGCCAAAAACATTCAGTACTTC
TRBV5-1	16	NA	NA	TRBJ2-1	CASSWGSGGGFNEQFF	TGCGCCAGCAGCTGGGGAAGTGGGGGCGGGTTCAATGAGCAGTTCTTC
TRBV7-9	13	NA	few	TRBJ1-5	CASSRAGDQPQHF	TGTGCCAGCAGCCGCGCGGGTGATCAGCCCCAGCATTTT
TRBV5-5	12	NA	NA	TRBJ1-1	CASSTALDRAFF	TGTGCCAGCAGCACGGCCCTTGACAGAGCTTTCTTT
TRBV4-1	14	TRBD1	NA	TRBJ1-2	CASSQEDRVDGYTF	TGCGCCAGCAGCCAAGAGGACAGGGTGGATGGCTACACCTTC
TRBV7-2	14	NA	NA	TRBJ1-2	CASSLSGVNYGYTF	TGTGCCAGCAGCTTATCAGGCGTTAACTATGGCTACACCTTC